The 27 T cell receptor beta chains below all came from one sample that was sequenced in a study of control samples from healthy donors and cancer patients. TCRdb's copy holds only in-frame clones and misses some; the assay was immunoSEQ multiplex PCR. The sample has more than 95,000 clones, around 86% seen once. Sequences were obtained from blood. The receptors were gathered from a man aged 35 to 55 in good health.

This sequence joins TRBV29-1 and TRBJ2-1; D remains ambiguous. The germline gives CDR1 SQVTM, CDR2 ANQGSEA. The V end was cut by 2 bases, the J end by 6 bases, with 11 bases between. The CDR3 sequence is 13 residues long. CDR3 DNA sequence: TGCAGCGTTGAATTTCGGGTCGGCAATGAGCAGTTCTTC. Translation gives CSVEFRVGNEQFF.

The V and J genes are TRBV5-6 and TRBJ2-5, with D perhaps matching TRBD1 (5 bases). The ends were cut back, 0 bases at V and 4 bases at J, with 13 bases in the middle. CDR1 and CDR2 (germline): SGHDT, YYEEEE. The length of the CDR3 is 15 residues. CDR3 nucleotide sequence: TGTGCCAGCAGCTTGGAGGCAGGGCGAGGAGAGACCCAGTACTTC. As protein: CASSLEAGRGETQYF.

The genes are TRBV5-6 and TRBJ2-2; D may be TRBD1 (5 bases). Germline V CDR1 and CDR2: SGHDT, YYEEEE. The CDR3 totals 15 residues. V dropped 2 bases and J dropped 2 bases, with 10 bases sitting between them. The CDR3 region has the DNA TGTGCCAGCAGCTTAGTAGGGGCAAACACCGGGGAGCTGTTTTTT. Translating it yields CASSLVGANTGELFF.

The V call is TRBV6-5, the J call TRBJ1-6, with 7 bases matching TRBD1. The ends lost 10 bases at V and 7 bases at J; junction bases unmatched: 7. The CDR3 sequence is 13 residues long. CDR1 is MNHEY, CDR2 SVGAGI, per germline. The CDR3 nucleotides read TGTGCCACTACCCGGACAGGAAATTCACCCCTCCACTTT. It encodes CATTRTGNSPLHF.

This chain connects TRBV19 to TRBJ2-7, with a weak D call TRBD1 (6 bases). Germline CDR1 LNHDA, CDR2 SQIVND (reference sequence). The germline V and J ends were trimmed by 0 bases and 7 bases, with 13 bases remaining between them. This CDR3 has 14 amino acids. DNA of the CDR3: TGTGCCAGTAGTATAGAACCGCCCAGGGGAGAGCAGTACTTC. It translates to CASSIEPPRGEQYF. Together with reference TRBV19 and TRBJ2-7, the CDR3 gives the full variable domain: DGGITQSPKYLFRKEGQNVTLSCEQNLNHDAMYWYRQDPGQGLRLIYYSQIVNDFQKGDIAEGYSVSREKKESFPLTVTSAQKNPTAFYLCASSIEPPRGEQYFGPGTRLTVT.

With respect to this clone: The sample has other DNA sequences that encode this CDR3 too. The J gene is TRBJ2-3, the V gene TRBV11-2; D might be TRBD1 or TRBD2, each matching 5 bases. Germline V gives CDR1 SGHAT, CDR2 FQNNGV. The CDR3 sequence is 14 residues long. Trimming removed 2 bases at V and 2 bases at J, with 8 bases between. This CDR3 reads CASSLMGVTDTQYF. The CDR3 DNA reads TGTGCCAGCAGCTTAATGGGGGTCACAGATACGCAGTATTTT. Looking up the rest from reference TRBV11-2 and TRBJ2-3 gives the full variable domain: EAGVAQSPRYKIIEKRQSVAFWCNPISGHATLYWYQQILGQGPKLLIQFQNNGVVDDSQLPKDRFSAERLKGVDSTLKIQPAKLEDSAVYLCASSLMGVTDTQYFGPGTRLTVL.

CDR3 sequence (DNA): TGCGCCAGCAGGGCCTATGGCTACACCTTC. Encoded protein: CASRAYGYTF. This chain links TRBV10-1 with TRBJ1-2; D is ambiguous. V was pared by 6 bases and J by 4 bases, with 3 bases between. The CDR3 is 10 amino acids. Germline values: CDR1 WNHNN, CDR2 SYGVQD (reference sequence).

The CDR3 DNA is TGTGCCACCAGTGACGGCCTCAATCAGCCCCAGCATTTT. It translates to CATSDGLNQPQHF. J is TRBJ1-5 and V is TRBV24-1; D is unresolved. Per the germline V gene, CDR1 is KGHDR and CDR2 is SFDVKD. This CDR3 is 13 amino acids long. V was clipped by 4 bases and J by 3 bases, with 6 bases between them.

The J gene is TRBJ2-7, the V gene TRBV19; 11 nucleotides match TRBD1. There are 14 residues in the CDR3. J gave up 3 bases and V 6 bases, and 4 bases lay outside the gene matches. Germline-derived CDR1 and CDR2 are LNHDA and SQIVND (reference sequence). DNA of the CDR3: TGTGCCAGTAGCACCGGGACAGGGGGCTACGAGCAGTACTTC. It encodes CASSTGTGGYEQYF.

The chain carries TRBV5-5 and TRBJ2-1, with 9 bases matching TRBD2. The germline gives CDR1 SGHKS, CDR2 YYEKEE (reference sequence). With V trimmed by 4 bases and J by 7 bases, 9 bases remained unmatched. The CDR3 contains 15 residues. This chain's CDR3 is CASSPRGGAGNEQFF. The CDR3 coding sequence is TGTGCCAGCAGCCCTCGCGGGGGGGCGGGTAATGAGCAGTTCTTC. Drawing the rest from reference TRBV5-5 and TRBJ2-1, the complete variable domain is DAGVTQSPTHLIKTRGQQVTLRCSPISGHKSVSWYQQVLGQGPQFIFQYYEKEERGRGNFPDRFSARQFPNYSSELNVNALLLGDSALYLCASSPRGGAGNEQFFGPGTRLTVL.

The chain is built from TRBV12-3 or TRBV12-4 and TRBJ2-4; no reliable D call. TRBJ2-5 matches the DNA end more closely, so the J call is doubtful. This CDR3 has 12 residues. The DNA for the CDR3 is TGTGCCAGCACCTATACGTCGAGGACCCAGTACTTC. Amino acids: CASTYTSRTQYF.

The gene calls are TRBV3-1 (or the pseudogene TRBV3-2) and TRBJ1-2; tentatively, D is TRBD1 (5 bases). V lost 6 bases to trimming and J lost 5 bases, with 13 bases between them. Germline V gives CDR1 LGHDT, CDR2 YNNKEL (reference sequence). This CDR3 is built from 13 residues. The CDR3 loop reads CASSIQGLYGYTF. DNA of the CDR3: TGTGCCAGCAGTATCCAGGGATTGTATGGCTACACCTTC.

The V gene is TRBV14, the J gene TRBJ2-5; D is uncertain. The CDR3 consists of 11 residues. The V end lost 8 bases, the J end lost 1 base, and 5 bases lay between the germline ends. In germline, CDR1 is SGHDN, CDR2 FVKESK. CDR3 residues: CASALQETQYF. CDR3 nucleotides: TGTGCCAGCGCCCTCCAAGAGACCCAGTACTTC.

The chain joins TRBV7-8 to TRBJ2-1; tentative D call: TRBD2 (6 bases). The CDR3 loop spans 15 amino acids. Trimming removed 5 bases from V and 7 bases from J, with 18 bases in between. Per the germline V gene, CDR1 is SGHVS and CDR2 is FQNEAQ. CDR3 region: CASSPPDLGRNEQFF. As DNA, the CDR3 is TGTGCCAGCAGCCCCCCGGACCTGGGGAGGAATGAGCAGTTCTTC. Based on the CDR3 plus reference TRBV7-8 and TRBJ2-1, the full variable domain is GAGVSQSPRYKVAKRGQDVALRCDPISGHVSLFWYQQALGQGPEFLTYFQNEAQLDKSGLPSDRFFAERPEGSVSTLKIQRTQQEDSAVYLCASSPPDLGRNEQFFGPGTRLTVL.

The chain carries TRBV6-5 and TRBJ2-1; D is possibly TRBD1 or TRBD2 (6 bases each). Looked up from germline, CDR1 is MNHEY and CDR2 is SVGAGI. The CDR3 consists of 16 residues. Deletions cut 2 bases from V and 6 bases from J, with 17 bases between. CDR3 DNA: TGTGCCAGCAGTTACCCGGGGGCAGGGTTTGGCAATGAGCAGTTCTTC. This translates into CASSYPGAGFGNEQFF.

CDR3 sequence reads: CASRIQGSPRALHF. The CDR3 DNA reads as TGTGCCAGCAGGATACAGGGCTCACCTAGAGCCCTCCACTTT. The chain recombines TRBV6-5 with TRBJ1-6; D is possibly TRBD1 (6 bases). Germline loops: CDR1 MNHEY, CDR2 SVGAGI. CDR3 size: 14 residues. V shed 6 bases and J shed 14 bases, with 20 bases lying between them.

This clone was recorded once. The gene calls are TRBV25-1 and TRBJ2-7, with a tentative D call TRBD2 (6 bases). The CDR3 is 15 amino acids. Germline V gives CDR1 MGHDK, CDR2 SYGVNS. The V and J ends lost 0 bases and 3 bases respectively, with 12 bases between them. The CDR3 sequence is CASSEYEGRYYEQYF. The CDR3 DNA sequence: TGTGCCAGCAGTGAATATGAGGGGAGGTACTACGAGCAGTACTTC.

This chain joins TRBV4-2 and TRBJ1-5, with 8 bases fitting TRBD1. Germline V gene sequence: CDR1 LGHNA, CDR2 YNFKEQ. The CDR3 has 17 residues. The J segment lost 6 bases and the V segment lost 1 base, leaving 11 bases of the junction unmatched. The CDR3, as DNA: TGTGCCAGCAGCCAAGGAGACCGGCTCACAGGGGGTCAGCCCCAGCATTTT. Translation: CASSQGDRLTGGQPQHF.

The gene calls are TRBV25-1 and TRBJ1-1, with D hard to call. Germline CDR1 and CDR2: MGHDK and SYGVNS. V shed 6 bases and J shed 4 bases, with 21 bases lying between them. The CDR3 runs to 16 residues. The CDR3 reads CASSSRYRRPSTEAFF. The DNA of the CDR3 is TGTGCCAGCAGCTCTCGGTATAGGAGGCCAAGCACTGAAGCTTTCTTT.

In the case of this clone: This CDR3 fails to terminate in the conserved phenylalanine or tryptophan, so it likely reflects a read error. No DNA is shown, since the ends of the CDR3 on it are uncertain; the CDR3 is the one TCRdb lists. The chain combines TRBV27 with TRBJ2-4; the listed D gene, TRBD1, was not tested against the DNA. CDR1 is MNHEY and CDR2 is SMNVEV in the germline V gene (reference sequence). The CDR3 sequence runs 12 residues, both termini included. This chain's CDR3 is CASSHHIQGRGV.

A few counts support this clone. The V and J genes are TRBV4-3 and TRBJ1-5; D remains ambiguous. V was trimmed by 1 base and J by 9 bases, leaving 10 bases between them. Germline CDR1 and CDR2: LGHNA and YSLEER. CDR3 length: 13 amino acids. CDR3 sequence reads: CASSQGVAGPQHF. The CDR3 DNA sequence: TGCGCCAGCAGCCAAGGGGTGGCCGGGCCCCAGCATTTT.

J is TRBJ2-3 and V is TRBV7-7, with D perhaps matching TRBD1 or TRBD2 (5 bases each). This CDR3 is built from 14 residues. Germline V gene sequence: CDR1 SSHAT, CDR2 FNYEAQ (reference sequence). V shed 4 bases and J shed 2 bases, with 10 bases lying between them. CDR3 DNA sequence: TGTGCCAGCAGCTGGGGACCTAACACAGATACGCAGTATTTT. As protein: CASSWGPNTDTQYF. The whole variable domain, remainder taken from reference TRBV7-7 and TRBJ2-3, is GAGVSQSPRYKVTKRGQDVTLRCDPISSHATLYWYQQALGQGPEFLTYFNYEAQPDKSGLPSDRFSAERPEGSISTLTIQRTEQRDSAMYRCASSWGPNTDTQYFGPGTRLTVL.

The rearrangement joins TRBV7-8 to TRBJ2-2; 9 nucleotides line up with TRBD2. The germline V gene encodes CDR1 SGHVS and CDR2 FQNEAQ. V lost 6 bases to trimming and J lost 5 bases; unmatched junction nucleotides: 10. The CDR3 runs to 16 residues. The CDR3 DNA follows: TGTGCCAGCAGGCAGCTAGCGGGGTCTTATACCGGGGAGCTGTTTTTT. It translates to CASRQLAGSYTGELFF.

The chain links TRBV30 to TRBJ1-5; D ambiguous. The V end lost 0 bases, the J end lost 4 bases, and 7 bases lay between the germline ends. Per the germline V gene, CDR1 is GTSNPN and CDR2 is SVGIG (reference sequence). There are 13 residues in the CDR3. For the CDR3, the DNA is TGTGCCTGGAGTGTAAAGTCTAATCAGCCCCAGCATTTT. Protein sequence: CAWSVKSNQPQHF.

The chain is built from TRBV7-2 and TRBJ1-6; D perhaps matches TRBD1 (5 bases). The V gene lost 1 base and the J gene lost 10 bases, with 14 bases spanning the gap. The germline CDR1 and CDR2 sequences are SGHTA and FQGNSA. The length of the CDR3 is 15 residues. CDR3 in DNA: TGTGCCAGCAGCTTAGTCGGCCAGGGTGGCTCACCCCTCCACTTT. This codes for CASSLVGQGGSPLHF.

The V and J genes are TRBV12-3 or TRBV12-4 and TRBJ1-5; 8 bases match TRBD1. With 6 bases clipped from V and 8 bases from J, the junction kept 3 bases outside the gene matches. The CDR3 extends over 12 amino acids. CDR3 sequence reads: CASSSDREPQHF. CDR3 DNA sequence: TGTGCCAGCAGCTCGGACAGGGAGCCCCAGCATTTT.

V gene TRBV19 combines with J gene TRBJ2-4; TRBD1 agrees at 7 bases. The V and J ends lost 4 bases and 5 bases, in that order; junction bases with no gene match: 8. The germline V gene has CDR1 LNHDA and CDR2 SQIVND (reference sequence). The CDR3 length is 15 residues. For the CDR3, the DNA is TGTGCCAGTAGTAAATACTACAGGGGCGAAAACATTCAGTACTTC. As protein: CASSKYYRGENIQYF.